Below are 14 T cell receptor beta chains sequenced from a single sample in a study of T cells in localized non-small cell lung cancer. The protocol was immunoSEQ multiplex PCR, while the TCRdb copy is restricted to in-frame clones and leaves out a portion. The sample records roughly 90,000 clones, approximately 90% being singletons. Material: PBMCs, obtained before any cancer treatment. These receptors originate from a woman aged 35 to 70 with stage II squamous cell lung carcinoma.

This clone has a handful of counts. This chain's CDR3 is CASSQEGRYWGYTF. DNA of the CDR3: TGCGCCAGCAGCCAAGAAGGACGTTATTGGGGCTACACCTTC. This chain joins TRBV4-1 and TRBJ1-2; D not certain. Per the germline V gene, CDR1 is MGHRA and CDR2 is YSYEKL. There are 14 residues in the CDR3. The V end was cut by 0 bases, the J end by 8 bases, with 13 bases between.

The chain combines TRBV5-4 with TRBJ1-1, with D hard to call. The CDR3 spans 15 residues. Germline assignment: CDR1 SGHNT and CDR2 YYREEE (reference sequence). Trimming took 0 bases from V and 0 from J, leaving 9 bases between them. The CDR3 protein is CASSLGSPLNTEAFF. The DNA of the CDR3 is TGTGCCAGCAGCTTGGGCAGCCCGCTGAACACTGAAGCTTTCTTT.

The sample holds one count of this clone. This chain links TRBV5-1 with TRBJ2-2; the D is unclear. The CDR3 extends over 15 amino acids. Germline V gene sequence: CDR1 SGHRS, CDR2 YFSETQ. The V end was cut by 0 bases, the J end by 0 bases, with 6 bases between. CDR3 sequence reads: CASSLASTNTGELFF. The CDR3 DNA reads TGCGCCAGCAGCTTGGCATCCACGAACACCGGGGAGCTGTTTTTT.

This rearrangement joins TRBV5-5 to TRBJ2-1; TRBD2 aligns across 8 bases. The germline gives CDR1 SGHKS, CDR2 YYEKEE (reference sequence). The length of the CDR3 is 15 residues. J was trimmed by 0 bases and V by 4 bases; bases with no gene match: 3. The CDR3 DNA sequence: TGTGCCAGCAGCCGGAGCGGGAGCTCCTACAATGAGCAGTTCTTC. Translating it yields CASSRSGSSYNEQFF.

V gene TRBV15 combines with J gene TRBJ2-5; 7 bases are shared with TRBD2. With 3 bases clipped from V and 5 bases from J, the junction kept 9 bases outside the gene matches. Germline-derived CDR1 and CDR2 are LNHNV and YYDKDF (reference sequence). The CDR3 is 15 amino acids. CDR3: CATSSKTSLWETQYF. CDR3 nucleotides: TGTGCCACCAGCAGCAAGACTAGCCTGTGGGAGACCCAGTACTTC.

The chain combines TRBV10-1 with TRBJ1-1; D ambiguous. The CDR3 covers 12 residues. The germline CDR1 and CDR2 sequences are WNHNN and SYGVQD (reference sequence). V gave up 3 bases and J gave up 5 bases, with 7 bases separating them. The CDR3 spells CASSDLRTEAFF. The CDR3 region has the DNA TGCGCCAGCAGTGATCTGAGGACTGAAGCTTTCTTT.

The CDR3 bases are TGTGCCTGGAGACCCGGGACTAGCAGTTACAATGAGCAGTTCTTC. Its translation: CAWRPGTSSYNEQFF. The chain carries TRBV30 and TRBJ2-1, with 9 nucleotides matching TRBD2. Looked up from germline, CDR1 is GTSNPN and CDR2 is SVGIG (reference sequence). The V and J ends lost 3 bases and 4 bases, in that order; junction bases with no gene match: 7. The CDR3 is 15 residues long.

The CDR3 DNA reads as TGCAGCGTGGAAACAGGGACAGATACGCAGTATTTT. Translated, it gives CSVETGTDTQYF. This chain connects TRBV29-1 to TRBJ2-3, with D maybe TRBD1 (6 bases). V lost 6 bases to trimming and J lost 3 bases, with 10 bases between them. This CDR3 comprises 12 residues. Germline V lookup: CDR1 SQVTM, CDR2 ANQGSEA.

The chain carries TRBV19 and TRBJ2-7; D unclear. Trimming stripped 0 bases from V and 6 bases from J, with 9 bases between. CDR1 and CDR2 (germline): LNHDA, SQIVND (reference sequence). The CDR3 has 13 residues. CDR3 loop: CASSIDTSGEQYF. Written as DNA, the CDR3 is TGTGCCAGTAGTATAGATACAAGTGGCGAGCAGTACTTC.

The gene calls are TRBV14 and TRBJ2-7; a possible D gene is TRBD2 (6 bases). This CDR3 is built from 13 residues. Deletions cut 3 bases from V and 5 bases from J, with 11 bases between. Germline-derived CDR1 and CDR2 are SGHDN and FVKESK. In DNA, the CDR3 is TGTGCCAGCAGCCAGGGGGGAATCCACGAGCAGTACTTC. This codes for CASSQGGIHEQYF.

This chain uses TRBV28 with TRBJ1-4; D gene ambiguous. This CDR3 region has 13 residues. Germline V gene sequence: CDR1 MDHEN, CDR2 SYDVKM. V lost 2 bases and J 7 bases, leaving 8 bases between the germline ends. The CDR3 protein is CASSLAGGEKLFF. As DNA, the CDR3 is TGTGCCAGCAGTTTAGCTGGAGGTGAAAAACTGTTTTTT.

The rearrangement joins TRBV5-1 to TRBJ1-5; D not resolved. CDR3 size: 13 residues. The germline V gene encodes CDR1 SGHRS and CDR2 YFSETQ. V was pared by 0 bases and J by 3 bases, with 4 bases between. The CDR3 is CASSLGPNQPQHF. The CDR3 coding sequence is TGCGCCAGCAGCTTGGGTCCCAATCAGCCCCAGCATTTT.

The chain carries TRBV6-1 and TRBJ2-3; D is perhaps TRBD1 (7 bases). This CDR3 has 11 residues. Between the trimmed V and J ends, which lost 8 bases and 6 bases, there was a span of 9 bases. CDR1 is MNHNS and CDR2 is SASEGT in the germline V gene. The CDR3 coding sequence is TGTGCCAGCCCAGGGGGGGATACGCAGTATTTT. Its protein product is CASPGGDTQYF.

This clone showed up just once. The rearrangement joins TRBV27 to TRBJ1-1; 10 bases agree with TRBD1. The J segment lost 3 bases and the V segment lost 6 bases, leaving 7 bases of the junction unmatched. The CDR3 is made up of 15 amino acids. Looked up from germline, CDR1 is MNHEY and CDR2 is SMNVEV (reference sequence). CDR3 DNA sequence: TGTGCCAGCAGACGGGACAGGGGATGGGACACTGAAGCTTTCTTT. It specifies CASRRDRGWDTEAFF.